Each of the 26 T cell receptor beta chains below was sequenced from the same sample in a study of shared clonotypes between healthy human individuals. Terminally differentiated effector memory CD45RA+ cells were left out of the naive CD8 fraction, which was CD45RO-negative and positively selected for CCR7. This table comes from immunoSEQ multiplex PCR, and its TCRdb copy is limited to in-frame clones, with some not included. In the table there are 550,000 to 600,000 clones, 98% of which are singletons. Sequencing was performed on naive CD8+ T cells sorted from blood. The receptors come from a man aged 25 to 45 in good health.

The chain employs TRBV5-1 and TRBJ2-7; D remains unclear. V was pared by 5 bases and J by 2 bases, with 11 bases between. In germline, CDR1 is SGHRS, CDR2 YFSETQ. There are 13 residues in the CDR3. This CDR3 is CASSHGVPYEQYF. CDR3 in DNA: TGCGCCAGCAGTCACGGTGTCCCCTACGAGCAGTACTTC. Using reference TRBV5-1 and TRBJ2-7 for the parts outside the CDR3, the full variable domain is KAGVTQTPRYLIKTRGQQVTLSCSPISGHRSVSWYQQTPGQGLQFLFEYFSETQRNKGNFPGRFSGRQFSNSRSEMNVSTLELGDSALYLCASSHGVPYEQYFGPGTRLTVT.

CDR3 protein: CASSTKREAPVDEQFF. The CDR3 nucleotides read TGTGCCAGCAGCACCAAGCGGGAGGCTCCGGTAGATGAGCAGTTCTTC. V and J are TRBV21-1 and TRBJ2-1; the tabulated D call, TRBD2, remains unverified against the DNA. TRBV21-1 is assigned pseudogene status. The CDR3 spans 16 residues.

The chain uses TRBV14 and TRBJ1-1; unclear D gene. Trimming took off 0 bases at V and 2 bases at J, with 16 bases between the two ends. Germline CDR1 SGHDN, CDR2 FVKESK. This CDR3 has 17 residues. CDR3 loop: CASSQDLSRKPNTEAFF. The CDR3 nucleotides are TGTGCCAGCAGCCAAGATCTCTCTAGAAAGCCTAACACTGAAGCTTTCTTT.

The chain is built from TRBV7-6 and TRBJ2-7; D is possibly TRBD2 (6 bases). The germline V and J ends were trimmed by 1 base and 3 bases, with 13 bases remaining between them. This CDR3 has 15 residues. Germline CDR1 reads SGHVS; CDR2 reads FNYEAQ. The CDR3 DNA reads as TGTGCCAGCAGCTTAGGGTCGGGGGTTGACTACGAGCAGTACTTC. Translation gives CASSLGSGVDYEQYF.

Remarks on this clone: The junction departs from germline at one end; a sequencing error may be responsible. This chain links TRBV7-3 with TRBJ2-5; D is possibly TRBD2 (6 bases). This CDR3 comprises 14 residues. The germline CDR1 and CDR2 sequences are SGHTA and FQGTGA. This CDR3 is CASSSLAEQGTQYF. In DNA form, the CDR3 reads TGTGCCAGCAGCTCTTTAGCGGAGCAAGGGACCCAGTACTTC. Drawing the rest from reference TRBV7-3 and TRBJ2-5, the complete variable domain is GAGVSQTPSNKVTEKGKYVELRCDPISGHTALYWYRQSLGQGPEFLIYFQGTGAADDSGLPNDRFFAVRPEGSVSTLKIQRTERGDSAVYLCASSSLAEQGTQYFGPGTRLLVL.

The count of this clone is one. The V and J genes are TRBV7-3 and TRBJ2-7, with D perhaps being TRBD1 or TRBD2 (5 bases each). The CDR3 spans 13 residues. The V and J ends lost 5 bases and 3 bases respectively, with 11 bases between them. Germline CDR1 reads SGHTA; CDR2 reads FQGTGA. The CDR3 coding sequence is TGTGCCAGCAGCGTTTTTGGGGGCTACGAGCAGTACTTC. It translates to CASSVFGGYEQYF.

CDR3 in amino acids: CASSSFKPPGFGEQFF. CDR3 in DNA: TGTGCCAGCAGCTCCTTTAAACCCCCGGGGTTCGGTGAGCAGTTCTTC. The rearrangement links TRBV11-2 to TRBJ2-1; TRBD2 might be the D (5 bases). V was pared by 4 bases and J by 9 bases, with 22 bases between. Looked up from germline, CDR1 is SGHAT and CDR2 is FQNNGV. The CDR3 covers 16 residues.

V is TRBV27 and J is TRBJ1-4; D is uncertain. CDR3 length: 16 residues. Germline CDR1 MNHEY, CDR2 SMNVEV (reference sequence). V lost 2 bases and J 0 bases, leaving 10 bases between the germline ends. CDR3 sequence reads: CASSLAKRTTNEKLFF. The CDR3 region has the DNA TGTGCCAGCAGTTTAGCGAAGCGTACAACTAATGAAAAACTGTTTTTT.

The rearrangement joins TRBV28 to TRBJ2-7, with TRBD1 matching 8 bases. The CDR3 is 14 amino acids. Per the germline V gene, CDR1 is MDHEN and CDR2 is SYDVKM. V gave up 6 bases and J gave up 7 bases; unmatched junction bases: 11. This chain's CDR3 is CASSPNRGIWEQYF. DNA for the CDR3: TGTGCCAGCAGCCCGAACAGGGGGATCTGGGAGCAGTACTTC.

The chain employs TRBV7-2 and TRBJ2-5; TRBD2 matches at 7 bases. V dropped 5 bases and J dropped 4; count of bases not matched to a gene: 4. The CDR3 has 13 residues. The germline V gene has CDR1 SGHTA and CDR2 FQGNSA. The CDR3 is CASSPWGGETQYF. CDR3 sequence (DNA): TGTGCCAGCAGCCCTTGGGGGGGAGAGACCCAGTACTTC.

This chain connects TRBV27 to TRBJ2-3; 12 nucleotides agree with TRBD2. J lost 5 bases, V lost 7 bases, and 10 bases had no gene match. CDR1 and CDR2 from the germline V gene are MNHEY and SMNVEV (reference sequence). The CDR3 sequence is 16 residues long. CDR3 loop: CASIRTSGKEVDTQYF. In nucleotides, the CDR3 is TGTGCCAGCATTCGGACTAGCGGGAAAGAGGTAGATACGCAGTATTTT.

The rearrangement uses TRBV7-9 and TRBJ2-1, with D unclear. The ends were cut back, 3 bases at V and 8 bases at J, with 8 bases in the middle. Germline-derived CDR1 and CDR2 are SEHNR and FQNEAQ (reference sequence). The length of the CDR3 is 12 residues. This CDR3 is CASSFLVDEQFF. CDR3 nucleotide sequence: TGTGCCAGCAGCTTCTTAGTAGATGAGCAGTTCTTC. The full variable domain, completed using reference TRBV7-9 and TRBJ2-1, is DTGVSQNPRHKITKRGQNVTFRCDPISEHNRLYWYRQTLGQGPEFLTYFQNEAQLEKSRLLSDRFSAERPKGSFSTLEIQRTEQGDSAMYLCASSFLVDEQFFGPGTRLTVL.

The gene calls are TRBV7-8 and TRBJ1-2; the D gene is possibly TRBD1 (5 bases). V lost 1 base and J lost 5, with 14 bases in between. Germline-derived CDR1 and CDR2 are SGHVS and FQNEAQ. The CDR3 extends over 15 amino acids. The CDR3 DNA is TGTGCCAGCAGCTTAGAGGAAGGCAGGGCGTATGGCTACACCTTC. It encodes CASSLEEGRAYGYTF. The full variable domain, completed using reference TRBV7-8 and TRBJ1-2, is GAGVSQSPRYKVAKRGQDVALRCDPISGHVSLFWYQQALGQGPEFLTYFQNEAQLDKSGLPSDRFFAERPEGSVSTLKIQRTQQEDSAVYLCASSLEEGRAYGYTFGSGTRLTVV.

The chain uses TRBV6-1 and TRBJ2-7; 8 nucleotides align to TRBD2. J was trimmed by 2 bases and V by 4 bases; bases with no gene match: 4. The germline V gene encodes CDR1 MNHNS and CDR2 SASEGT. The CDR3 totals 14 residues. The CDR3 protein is CASSGVAGTYEQYF. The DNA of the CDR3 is TGTGCCAGCAGTGGGGTAGCGGGAACCTACGAGCAGTACTTC.

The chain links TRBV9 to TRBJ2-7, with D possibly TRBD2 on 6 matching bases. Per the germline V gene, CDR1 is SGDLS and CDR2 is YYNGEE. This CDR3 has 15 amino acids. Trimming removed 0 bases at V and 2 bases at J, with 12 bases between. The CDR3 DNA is TGTGCCAGCAGCGTAGTCCCGGGAGAGACCTACGAGCAGTACTTC. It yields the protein CASSVVPGETYEQYF.

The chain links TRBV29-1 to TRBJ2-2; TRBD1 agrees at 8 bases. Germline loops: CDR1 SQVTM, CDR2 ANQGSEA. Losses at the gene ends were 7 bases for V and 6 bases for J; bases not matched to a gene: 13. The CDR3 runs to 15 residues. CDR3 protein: CSARSTGEVPGELFF. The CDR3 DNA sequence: TGCAGCGCCCGCTCGACAGGGGAAGTTCCCGGGGAGCTGTTTTTT.

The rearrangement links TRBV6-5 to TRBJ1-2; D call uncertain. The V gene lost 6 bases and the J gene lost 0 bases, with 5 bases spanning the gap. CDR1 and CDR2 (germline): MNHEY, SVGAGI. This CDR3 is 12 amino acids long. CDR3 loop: CASRASNYGYTF. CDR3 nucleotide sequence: TGTGCCAGCAGGGCTTCTAACTATGGCTACACCTTC.

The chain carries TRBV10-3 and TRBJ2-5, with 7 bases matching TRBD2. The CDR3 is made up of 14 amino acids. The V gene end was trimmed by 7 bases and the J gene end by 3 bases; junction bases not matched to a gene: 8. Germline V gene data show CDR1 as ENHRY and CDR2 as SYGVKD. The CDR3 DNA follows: TGTGCCATCAAGAGCGGGGAAAAGGAAGAGACCCAGTACTTC. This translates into CAIKSGEKEETQYF.

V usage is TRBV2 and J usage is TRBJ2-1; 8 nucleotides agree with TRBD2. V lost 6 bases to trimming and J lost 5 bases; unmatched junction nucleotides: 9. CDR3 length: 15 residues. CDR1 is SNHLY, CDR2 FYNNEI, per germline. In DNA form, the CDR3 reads TGTGCCAGCAGGTTAAGAACTAGCGGCCACAATGAGCAGTTCTTC. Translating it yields CASRLRTSGHNEQFF.

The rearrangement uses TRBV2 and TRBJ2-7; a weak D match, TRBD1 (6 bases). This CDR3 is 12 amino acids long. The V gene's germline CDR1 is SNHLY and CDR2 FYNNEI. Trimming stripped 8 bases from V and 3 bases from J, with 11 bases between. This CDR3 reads CASQGQVYEQYF. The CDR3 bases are TGTGCCAGCCAGGGACAAGTCTACGAGCAGTACTTC.

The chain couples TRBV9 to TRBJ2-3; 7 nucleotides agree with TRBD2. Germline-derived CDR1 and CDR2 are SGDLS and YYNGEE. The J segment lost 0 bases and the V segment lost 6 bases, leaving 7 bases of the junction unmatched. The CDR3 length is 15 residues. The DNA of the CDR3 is TGTGCCAGCACCCCCAGCGGGGTAAGCACAGATACGCAGTATTTT. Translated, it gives CASTPSGVSTDTQYF.

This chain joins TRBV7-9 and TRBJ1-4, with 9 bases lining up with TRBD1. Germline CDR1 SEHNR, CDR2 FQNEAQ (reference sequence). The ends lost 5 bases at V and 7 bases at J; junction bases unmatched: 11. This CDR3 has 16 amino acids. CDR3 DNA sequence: TGTGCCAGCAGCCCGCGCGCGGGGACAGGGCTTGAAAAACTGTTTTTT. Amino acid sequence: CASSPRAGTGLEKLFF.

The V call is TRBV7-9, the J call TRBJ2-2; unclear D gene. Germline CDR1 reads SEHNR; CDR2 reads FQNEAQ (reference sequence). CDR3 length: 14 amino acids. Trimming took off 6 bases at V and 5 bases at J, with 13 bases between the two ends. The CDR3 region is CASSSPVATGELFF. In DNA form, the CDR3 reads TGTGCCAGCAGTTCTCCGGTGGCTACCGGGGAGCTGTTTTTT.

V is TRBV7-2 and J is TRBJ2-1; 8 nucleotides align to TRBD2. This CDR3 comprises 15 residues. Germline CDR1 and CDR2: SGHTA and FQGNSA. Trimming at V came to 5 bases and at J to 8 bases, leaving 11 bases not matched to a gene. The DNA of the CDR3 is TGTGCCAGCAGCACCAGCGGGAGTTCGGGTTATGAGCAGTTCTTC. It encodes CASSTSGSSGYEQFF.

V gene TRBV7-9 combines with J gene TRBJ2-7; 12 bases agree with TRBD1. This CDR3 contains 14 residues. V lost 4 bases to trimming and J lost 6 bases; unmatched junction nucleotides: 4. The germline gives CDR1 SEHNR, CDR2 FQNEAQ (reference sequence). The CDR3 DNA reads TGTGCCAGCAGCTACCCGGGACAGGGGGCCGAGCAGTACTTC. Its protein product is CASSYPGQGAEQYF.

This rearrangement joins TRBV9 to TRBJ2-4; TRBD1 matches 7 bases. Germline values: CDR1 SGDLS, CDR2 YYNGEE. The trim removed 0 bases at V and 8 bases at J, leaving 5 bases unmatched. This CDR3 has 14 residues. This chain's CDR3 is CASSVGRGRDIQYF. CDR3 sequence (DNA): TGTGCCAGCAGCGTAGGAAGGGGGCGGGACATTCAGTACTTC.